One and the same sample provided the 30 T cell receptor beta chains below, sequenced in a study of blood T cell repertoires in COVID-19. Generated by immunoSEQ multiplex PCR, the TCRdb table keeps only in-frame clones and is missing some. The sample consists of a few hundred thousand clones, 88% of them appearing once. Sequencing was done on a sample of PBMCs or T cells enriched from blood (not recorded which). The receptor set was obtained from a woman between 55 and 75 years old in a cohort exposed to, infected with or recovered from COVID-19 (not recorded which).

The chain recombines TRBV27 with TRBJ1-4, with D hard to call. Germline loops: CDR1 MNHEY, CDR2 SMNVEV (reference sequence). The CDR3 contains 14 residues. The V end was cut by 5 bases, the J end by 8 bases, with 15 bases between. CDR3: CASSELGYGEKLFF. The DNA of the CDR3 is TGTGCCAGCAGTGAACTAGGATATGGCGAAAAACTGTTTTTT. The whole variable domain, filled in from reference TRBV27 and TRBJ1-4, reads EAQVTQNPRYLITVTGKKLTVTCSQNMNHEYMSWYRQDPGLGLRQIYYSMNVEVTDKGDVPEGYKVSRKEKRNFPLILESPSPNQTSLYFCASSELGYGEKLFFGSGTQLSVL.

This rearrangement joins TRBV11-3 to TRBJ2-5; TRBD1 is a possible D gene (5 bases). Germline-derived CDR1 and CDR2 are SGHNT and YENEEA. The germline V and J ends were trimmed by 1 base and 5 bases, with 14 bases remaining between them. The CDR3 totals 15 residues. The CDR3 here is CASSLGSGSRETQYF. The DNA for the CDR3 is TGTGCCAGCAGCTTAGGGTCAGGGTCGCGGGAGACCCAGTACTTC.

The rearrangement joins TRBV25-1 to TRBJ2-1; 11 nucleotides line up with TRBD2. The CDR3 extends over 15 amino acids. CDR1 MGHDK and CDR2 SYGVNS come from the germline V gene. Germline trimming cut 5 bases from V and 6 bases from J; bases unmatched to any gene: 6. The CDR3 loop reads CASSPLAGAPNEQFF. The CDR3, as DNA: TGTGCCAGCAGTCCACTAGCGGGAGCCCCCAATGAGCAGTTCTTC.

The genes are TRBV6-5 and TRBJ1-1; weak D call: TRBD1 (6 bases). CDR1 and CDR2 (germline): MNHEY, SVGAGI. V was shortened by 6 bases and J by 0 bases, with 11 bases between the two germline ends. The CDR3 runs to 14 residues. The CDR3 region is CASRPGGMNTEAFF. The CDR3 DNA is TGTGCCAGCAGACCGGGGGGCATGAACACTGAAGCTTTCTTT.

The chain recombines TRBV4-1 with TRBJ2-7, with TRBD2 matching over 9 bases. CDR1 is MGHRA and CDR2 is YSYEKL in the germline V gene. V trimming: 4 bases; J trimming: 1 base; junction bases outside the gene matches: 11. This CDR3 has 17 residues. CDR3 DNA: TGCGCCAGCAGCCGGGGGGTAGCGGGAGTTACATCCTACGAGCAGTACTTC. Protein sequence: CASSRGVAGVTSYEQYF.

As regards this clone: The junction departs from germline at one end; a sequencing error may be responsible. V and J are TRBV6-1 and TRBJ2-5, with no clear D. Germline lookup yields CDR1 MNHNS and CDR2 SASEGT. The CDR3 is 13 amino acids. This chain's CDR3 is CASREGLQETQYF. CDR3 sequence (DNA): TGTGCCAGCAGGGAAGGTCTCCAAGAGACCCAGTACTTC.

V gene TRBV4-1 combines with J gene TRBJ2-3; no reliable D call. Germline V gives CDR1 MGHRA, CDR2 YSYEKL. V shed 1 base and J shed 2 bases, with 4 bases lying between them. The CDR3 is made up of 13 amino acids. The DNA for the CDR3 is TGCGCCAGCAGCCAAGCGTACACAGATACGCAGTATTTT. Its translation is CASSQAYTDTQYF.

Here the CDR3 reads CASSLTSGRVWAYEQYF. In DNA, the CDR3 is TGTGCCAGCAGTTTGACTAGCGGGAGGGTTTGGGCCTACGAGCAGTACTTC. The rearrangement joins TRBV28 to TRBJ2-7, with TRBD2 matching over 14 bases. CDR1 and CDR2 (germline): MDHEN, SYDVKM. Trimming at V came to 3 bases and at J to 2 bases, leaving 6 bases not matched to a gene. The CDR3 is made up of 17 amino acids.

V and J are TRBV6-2 or TRBV6-3 and TRBJ2-7; TRBD1 is a possible D gene (5 bases). Deletions cut 1 base from V and 0 bases from J, with 10 bases between. The CDR3 is 15 amino acids. The germline CDR1 and CDR2 sequences are MNHEY and SVGEGT. This chain's CDR3 is CASSYYRPSSYEQYF. CDR3 in DNA: TGTGCCAGCAGTTACTACAGGCCGAGCTCCTACGAGCAGTACTTC.

The table lists this clone with a count of one. The chain combines TRBV18 with TRBJ2-3; 9 nucleotides align to TRBD1. The CDR3 sequence is 15 residues long. Germline V gene lookup returns CDR1 KGHSH and CDR2 LQKENI. Germline trimming cut 6 bases from V and 1 base from J; bases unmatched to any gene: 5. The CDR3 loop is CASSERTGGTDTQYF. CDR3 sequence (DNA): TGTGCCAGCTCCGAAAGGACAGGGGGCACAGATACGCAGTATTTT.

This chain uses TRBV7-2 with TRBJ2-1; 10 bases agree with TRBD2. This CDR3 comprises 16 residues. Germline V gene sequence: CDR1 SGHTA, CDR2 FQGNSA. Trimming took 6 bases from V and 0 from J; bases not matched to a gene: 5. CDR3 amino acids: CASRYSGGSSYNEQFF. CDR3 in DNA: TGTGCCAGCAGATATAGCGGGGGGAGCTCCTACAATGAGCAGTTCTTC.

A few counts support this clone. An end of the junction differs from the germline gene, which may be a read error. The V call is TRBV7-9, the J call TRBJ2-7; 8 nucleotides agree with TRBD1. This CDR3 region has 15 residues. Germline-derived CDR1 and CDR2 are SEHNR and FQNEAQ (reference sequence). The CDR3 nucleotides are TGTGCCAGCAGCTCACTGCATGGGACAGGTAGCCTGAACAACTTC. This codes for CASSSLHGTGSLNNF.

The chain couples TRBV27 to TRBJ1-2; 7 nucleotides align to TRBD1. Germline-derived CDR1 and CDR2 are MNHEY and SMNVEV (reference sequence). This CDR3 region has 15 residues. The trim removed 2 bases at V and 4 bases at J, leaving 7 bases unmatched. The CDR3 coding sequence is TGTGCCAGCAGTTTAACAGGGACAGCATTCTATGGCTACACCTTC. Its translation: CASSLTGTAFYGYTF.

This chain connects TRBV7-2 to TRBJ2-7, with 9 bases matching TRBD2. The germline CDR1 and CDR2 sequences are SGHTA and FQGNSA. The CDR3 has 15 amino acids. The V gene end was trimmed by 3 bases and the J gene end by 2 bases; junction bases not matched to a gene: 5. CDR3 sequence: CASSFSAGGAYEQYF. The CDR3 coding sequence is TGTGCCAGCAGCTTTTCAGCGGGAGGTGCCTACGAGCAGTACTTC.

The J gene is TRBJ2-7, the V gene TRBV5-6; 8 nucleotides match TRBD2. CDR3 length equals 15 residues. Per the germline V gene, CDR1 is SGHDT and CDR2 is YYEEEE. The V segment lost 6 bases and the J segment 3 bases; nucleotides outside the gene matches: 11. CDR3 in DNA: TGTGCCAGCACCGGGGGGGGCAGGCCCCGCTACGAGCAGTACTTC. Its translation is CASTGGGRPRYEQYF.

V usage is TRBV9 and J usage is TRBJ2-6, with D possibly matching TRBD1 (5 bases). This CDR3 is built from 15 residues. Between the trimmed V and J ends, which lost 0 bases and 11 bases, there was a span of 15 bases. Germline V gives CDR1 SGDLS, CDR2 YYNGEE. The CDR3 region is CASSVATGPAHVLTF. The CDR3 nucleotides are TGTGCCAGCAGCGTAGCAACAGGACCCGCCCACGTCCTGACTTTC.

The V and J genes are TRBV20-1 and TRBJ2-3; D gene ambiguous. V was cut by 3 bases and J by 6 bases, with 13 bases left in between. CDR1 is DFQATT and CDR2 is SNEGSKA in the germline V gene (reference sequence). The CDR3 length is 13 residues. CDR3 region: CSASPDSSDTQYF. CDR3 DNA sequence: TGCAGTGCTAGTCCCGACTCCTCTGATACGCAGTATTTT.

The chain has TRBV7-3 and TRBJ2-1, with 9 bases fitting TRBD2. The CDR3 has 18 amino acids. Losses at the gene ends were 0 bases for V and 8 bases for J; bases not matched to a gene: 14. The V gene's germline CDR1 is SGHTA and CDR2 FQGTGA. The CDR3 region is CASSLTIGSGRGTHEQFF. CDR3 DNA sequence: TGTGCCAGCAGCTTAACGATAGGTAGCGGGAGAGGTACGCATGAGCAGTTCTTC.

This rearrangement joins TRBV9 to TRBJ2-1, with a weak D call TRBD2 (6 bases). V lost 0 bases, J lost 0 bases, and 7 bases lay in between. The CDR3 spans 15 residues. CDR1 is SGDLS, CDR2 YYNGEE, per germline. The CDR3, as DNA: TGTGCCAGCAGCGTAGCAGCGGGCTCCTACAATGAGCAGTTCTTC. Translated, it gives CASSVAAGSYNEQFF.

The rearrangement joins TRBV5-1 to TRBJ1-1, with TRBD1 matching over 7 bases. V lost 1 base, J lost 3 bases, and 12 bases stayed unmatched. The CDR3 runs to 17 residues. Germline-derived CDR1 and CDR2 are SGHRS and YFSETQ. CDR3 in DNA: TGCGCCAGCAGCTTGTGGGCAGGGGGTGGGATGGACACTGAAGCTTTCTTT. This gives the protein CASSLWAGGGMDTEAFF.

CDR3 DNA: TGCGCCAGCAGTAACCGACTAGCGGGAGGAAAGAATGAGCAGTTCTTC. This gives the protein CASSNRLAGGKNEQFF. V gene TRBV10-2 combines with J gene TRBJ2-1, with 13 positions matching TRBD2. CDR3 size: 16 residues. Germline CDR1 reads WSHSY; CDR2 reads SAAADI. V was pared by 5 bases and J by 7 bases, with 8 bases of the junction left unmatched.

The chain employs TRBV27 and TRBJ2-3; 10 nucleotides align to TRBD1. This CDR3 contains 17 residues. Germline values: CDR1 MNHEY, CDR2 SMNVEV (reference sequence). Trimming took 3 bases from V and 1 from J; bases not matched to a gene: 7. The CDR3 DNA sequence: TGTGCCAGCAGTTTTCTCGGGACAGGGGAGCGCACAGATACGCAGTATTTT. Amino acids: CASSFLGTGERTDTQYF.

The chain joins TRBV5-1 to TRBJ1-1; 9 bases fit TRBD1. This CDR3 has 13 amino acids. Trimming took 8 bases from V and 4 from J; bases not matched to a gene: 6. Germline CDR1 is SGHRS and CDR2 is YFSETQ. The CDR3 DNA is TGCGCCAGTAACAGGGGGCTGGGCACTGAAGCTTTCTTT. Protein: CASNRGLGTEAFF.

There are a few counts of this clone. The V call is TRBV6-5, the J call TRBJ2-3; no clear D. The length of the CDR3 is 14 residues. Germline loops: CDR1 MNHEY, CDR2 SVGAGI. Trimming removed 6 bases at V and 1 base at J, with 11 bases between. The CDR3 region is CASRRLSGTDTQYF. CDR3 sequence (DNA): TGTGCCAGCAGGCGCCTGAGCGGCACAGATACGCAGTATTTT.

The rearrangement uses TRBV20-1 and TRBJ1-1; D is undetermined. The CDR3 is 11 residues long. Germline CDR1 reads DFQATT; CDR2 reads SNEGSKA (reference sequence). Trimming took 7 bases from V and 4 from J, leaving 10 bases between them. CDR3 loop: CSVEAGTEAFF. The CDR3 DNA is TGCAGTGTTGAGGCTGGCACTGAAGCTTTCTTT.

The chain carries TRBV3-1 (or the pseudogene TRBV3-2) and TRBJ2-2; 8 nucleotides match TRBD2. V trimming: 4 bases; J trimming: 4 bases; junction bases outside the gene matches: 5. CDR1 LGHDT and CDR2 YNNKEL come from the germline V gene (reference sequence). The CDR3 loop spans 15 amino acids. The chain's CDR3 is CASSPTSGTTGELFF. The CDR3 nucleotides read TGTGCCAGCAGCCCCACTAGCGGTACCACCGGGGAGCTGTTTTTT.

This clone occurred many times. The rearrangement joins TRBV25-1 to TRBJ2-7; 8 bases are a match to TRBD2. The length of the CDR3 is 13 residues. Germline V CDR1 and CDR2: MGHDK, SYGVNS. V shed 6 bases, J shed 1 base, and the junction held 2 bases outside the gene matches. CDR3 DNA: TGTGCCAGCAGCCGGGGGGGGTCCTACGAGCAGTACTTC. It is translated as CASSRGGSYEQYF.

The chain carries TRBV7-2 and TRBJ2-1; TRBD2 aligns across 12 bases. This CDR3 contains 16 residues. CDR1 and CDR2 (germline): SGHTA, FQGNSA. The J segment lost 7 bases and the V segment lost 8 bases, leaving 12 bases of the junction unmatched. CDR3 sequence: CASSTGSSGRVNEQFF. CDR3 in DNA: TGTGCCAGCTCGACAGGGTCTAGCGGGAGGGTGAATGAGCAGTTCTTC.

The V and J genes are TRBV5-4 and TRBJ1-4, with D tentatively TRBD1 (6 bases). CDR1 and CDR2 (germline): SGHNT, YYREEE (reference sequence). This CDR3 is 14 amino acids long. Trimming left V 4 bases short and J 5 bases short, with 12 bases between. The CDR3 loop is CASSTGQLNEKLFF. CDR3 in DNA: TGTGCCAGCAGCACAGGACAGTTAAATGAAAAACTGTTTTTT.

This chain connects TRBV5-4 to TRBJ1-6; tentatively, D is TRBD1 (5 bases). The germline gives CDR1 SGHNT, CDR2 YYREEE (reference sequence). The CDR3 contains 14 residues. With 9 bases removed from V and 4 bases from J, the gap between germline ends came to 14 bases. The CDR3 region is CATTGTEYNSPLHF. The CDR3 bases are TGTGCCACCACGGGGACTGAGTATAATTCACCCCTCCACTTT.